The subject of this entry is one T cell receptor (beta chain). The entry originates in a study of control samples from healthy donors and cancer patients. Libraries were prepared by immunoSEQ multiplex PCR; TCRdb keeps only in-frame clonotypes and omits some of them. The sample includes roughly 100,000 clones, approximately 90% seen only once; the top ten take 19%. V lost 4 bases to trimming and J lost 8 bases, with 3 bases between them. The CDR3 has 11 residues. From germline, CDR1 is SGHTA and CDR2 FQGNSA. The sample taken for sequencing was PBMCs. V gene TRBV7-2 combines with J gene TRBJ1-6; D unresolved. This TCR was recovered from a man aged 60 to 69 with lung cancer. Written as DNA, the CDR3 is TGTGCCAGCAGCTCATATTCACCCCTCCACTTT. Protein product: CASSSYSPLHF.